The rows below give T cell receptor beta chains drawn from one sample of a study of blood T cell repertoires in COVID-19. The table came from immunoSEQ multiplex PCR; TCRdb's copy has only in-frame clones and leaves some out. The sample holds roughly 93,000 clones, around 87% seen once. The source material was peripheral blood. All receptors derive from a human donor in a cohort sampled during active COVID-19. Each CDR3 is given without its conserved first and last residue. D genes are given only for firm matches.

v_call: TRBV27
d_call: .
cdr3_aa: ASRVEGWGNTEAF

v_call: TRBV5-3
d_call: TRBD1
cdr3_aa: ARSFPGQGFNEKLF

v_call: TRBV6-5
d_call: .
cdr3_aa: ASSSGAGEKLF

v_call: TRBV19
d_call: TRBD1
cdr3_aa: ASSSDRVGANVLT

v_call: TRBV7-9
d_call: .
cdr3_aa: ASSPRQPNTEAF

v_call: TRBV25-1
d_call: .
cdr3_aa: ASSVTGAPYNEQF

v_call: TRBV9
d_call: TRBD2
cdr3_aa: ASSPHEGGSSYEQY

v_call: TRBV6-5
d_call: TRBD2
cdr3_aa: ASSLAGVGADTQY

v_call: TRBV5-1
d_call: .
cdr3_aa: ASQASNSPLH

v_call: TRBV7-9
d_call: TRBD2
cdr3_aa: ASSRPLGAGGTYEQY

v_call: TRBV29-1
d_call: TRBD1
cdr3_aa: SVEPQGVQETQY

v_call: TRBV3-1/TRBV3-2
d_call: TRBD1
cdr3_aa: ASSPGTGIQETQY

v_call: TRBV6-5
d_call: .
cdr3_aa: ASSLTRSKNIQY

v_call: TRBV5-1
d_call: .
cdr3_aa: ASSFVSGSSYEQY

v_call: TRBV5-1
d_call: TRBD2
cdr3_aa: ASSLLAGGSGDEQY

v_call: TRBV19
d_call: .
cdr3_aa: ASSIDRETMNTEAF

v_call: TRBV3-1/TRBV3-2
d_call: TRBD2
cdr3_aa: ASSHVTSGRASGEQF

v_call: TRBV5-4
d_call: TRBD1
cdr3_aa: ASSKGQGALDGYT

v_call: TRBV5-1
d_call: .
cdr3_aa: ASSAQDGAGIGYT

v_call: TRBV6-5
d_call: TRBD2
cdr3_aa: ASSYSITSGLGEQY

v_call: TRBV6-6
d_call: TRBD1
cdr3_aa: ASSYKRRGGNYEQY

v_call: TRBV29-1
d_call: TRBD1
cdr3_aa: SVSTGTGGRRMF

v_call: TRBV18
d_call: .
cdr3_aa: ASSPVNGNQPQH

v_call: TRBV7-9
d_call: TRBD2
cdr3_aa: ASSLAEWSSGRTDTQY

v_call: TRBV19
d_call: TRBD1
cdr3_aa: ASYRTGFGEKLF

v_call: TRBV27
d_call: .
cdr3_aa: ASSFVGEDTQY

v_call: TRBV15
d_call: TRBD1
cdr3_aa: ATSRPGQGAPKRDGYT

v_call: TRBV11-2
d_call: TRBD1
cdr3_aa: ASSLTQGARTGELF

v_call: TRBV9
d_call: TRBD2
cdr3_aa: ASSVEGTSVADTQY

v_call: TRBV7-9
d_call: TRBD2
cdr3_aa: ASSLAMGLAGGEQF